Listed here are 7 T cell receptor beta chains from one sample, sequenced in a study of OX40 agonist ivuxolimab in advanced cancers. The method was immunoSEQ multiplex PCR; TCRdb's version includes in-frame clones alone and lacks a portion of them. The sample lists tens of thousands of clones, about 80% seen once, with under 3.5% in the top ten. Material: CD4+ or CD8+ T cells sorted from blood, obtained in a trial of the OX40 agonist ivuxolimab. Receptor source: an adult with an advanced solid tumor such as melanoma, head and neck, liver or kidney cancer.

The J gene is TRBJ2-3, the V gene TRBV5-1; D is possibly TRBD1 (6 bases). This CDR3 contains 16 residues. Germline CDR1 is SGHRS and CDR2 is YFSETQ. V dropped 4 bases and J dropped 0 bases, with 15 bases sitting between them. The CDR3 is CASSNTGSPSTDTQYF. The CDR3 DNA is TGCGCCAGCAGCAACACAGGGAGCCCTAGCACAGATACGCAGTATTTT.

This sequence joins TRBV5-5 and TRBJ1-1; perhaps TRBD1 as D (5 bases). CDR1 is SGHKS, CDR2 YYEKEE, per germline (reference sequence). V lost 0 bases and J lost 7, with 13 bases in between. CDR3 length: 14 amino acids. The CDR3 loop reads CASSLAGGAGEAFF. CDR3 DNA: TGTGCCAGCAGCTTGGCGGGGGGAGCCGGTGAAGCTTTCTTT.

The CDR3 reads CASSPTGQGFPPTF. The CDR3 DNA is TGTGCCAGCAGTCCCACTGGGCAGGGATTCCCCCCCACCTTC. The rearrangement links TRBV7-8 to TRBJ1-2; a possible D gene is TRBD1 (5 bases). The CDR3 has 14 amino acids. CDR1 is SGHVS and CDR2 is FQNEAQ in the germline V gene. Trimming removed 6 bases from V and 13 bases from J, with 24 bases in between.

The chain joins TRBV5-1 to TRBJ1-1; unclear D gene. Per germline, CDR1 SGHRS and CDR2 YFSETQ. This CDR3 has 14 amino acids. Deletions cut 3 bases from V and 4 bases from J, with 13 bases between. The CDR3 loop reads CASSWSGVGTEAFF. CDR3 nucleotides: TGCGCCAGCAGCTGGAGCGGGGTTGGCACTGAAGCTTTCTTT.

The chain links TRBV7-2 to TRBJ1-1; the D gene is possibly TRBD1 (5 bases). V lost 5 bases, J lost 1 base, and 8 bases lay in between. This CDR3 has 13 amino acids. CDR1 and CDR2 from the germline V gene are SGHTA and FQGNSA. The CDR3 nucleotides are TGTGCCAGCAGCGATGGGACGAACACTGAAGCTTTCTTT. It specifies CASSDGTNTEAFF.

This CDR3 is CASGSGQGYTEAFF. The CDR3 bases are TGTGCTAGTGGTTCCGGACAGGGGTACACTGAAGCTTTCTTT. The chain employs TRBV12-5 and TRBJ1-1; 9 bases fit TRBD1. CDR1 is LGHNT and CDR2 is FRNRAP in the germline V gene. V lost 4 bases to trimming and J lost 3 bases; unmatched junction nucleotides: 3. CDR3 length: 14 amino acids.

The V gene is TRBV19, the J gene TRBJ2-5, with 13 bases aligning to TRBD2. The CDR3 totals 16 residues. The germline CDR1 and CDR2 sequences are LNHDA and SQIVND (reference sequence). The J segment lost 2 bases and the V segment lost 4 bases, leaving 4 bases of the junction unmatched. This chain's CDR3 is CASSTTSGGVQETQYF. In nucleotides, the CDR3 is TGTGCCAGTAGTACCACTAGCGGGGGGGTTCAAGAGACCCAGTACTTC.